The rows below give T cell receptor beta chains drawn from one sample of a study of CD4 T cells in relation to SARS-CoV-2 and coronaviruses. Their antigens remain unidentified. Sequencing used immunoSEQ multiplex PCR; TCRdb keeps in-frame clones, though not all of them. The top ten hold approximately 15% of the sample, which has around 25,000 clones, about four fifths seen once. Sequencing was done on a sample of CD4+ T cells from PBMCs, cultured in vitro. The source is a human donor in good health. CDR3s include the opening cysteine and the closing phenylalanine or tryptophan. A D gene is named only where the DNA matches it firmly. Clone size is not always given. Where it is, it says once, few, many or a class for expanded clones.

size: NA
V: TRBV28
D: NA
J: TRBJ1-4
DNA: TGTGCCAGCAGGGGCAGTCTGGTTAATGAAAAACTGTTTTTT
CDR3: CASRGSLVNEKLFF

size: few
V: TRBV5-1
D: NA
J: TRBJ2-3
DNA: TGCGCCAGCAGCTTCGGTGACCCTGCTACGCAGTATTTT
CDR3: CASSFGDPATQYF

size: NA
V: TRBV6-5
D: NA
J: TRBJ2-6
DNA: TGTGCCGGAGGAGGCATTGTCTCTGGGGCCAACGTCCTGACTTTC
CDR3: CAGGGIVSGANVLTF

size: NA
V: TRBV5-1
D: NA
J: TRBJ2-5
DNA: TGCGCCAGCAGCTTTAGCCCGGTGGAGACCCAGTACTTC
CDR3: CASSFSPVETQYF

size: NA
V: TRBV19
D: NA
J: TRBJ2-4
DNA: TGTGCCAGTAGTATGGGTCCAGCAAACATTCAGTACTTC
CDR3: CASSMGPANIQYF

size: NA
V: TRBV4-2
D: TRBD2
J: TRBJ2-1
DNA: TGTGCCAGCAGCCAGGCCCCTAGCGGGAGGGATAATGAGCAGTTCTTC
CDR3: CASSQAPSGRDNEQFF

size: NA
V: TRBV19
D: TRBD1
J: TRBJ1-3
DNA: TGTGCCAGTAGTTTATTCTCGGGACAGGGAAGAGGCCCTGGAAACACCATATATTTT
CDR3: CASSLFSGQGRGPGNTIYF

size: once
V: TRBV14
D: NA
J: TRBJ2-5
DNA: TGTGCCAGCAGCCAAAGTAATATAATAGAGACCCAGTACTTC
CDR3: CASSQSNIIETQYF

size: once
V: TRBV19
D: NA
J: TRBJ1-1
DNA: TGTGCCAGTAGGGGCCCGGGACGGATGAACACTGAAGCTTTCTTT
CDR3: CASRGPGRMNTEAFF

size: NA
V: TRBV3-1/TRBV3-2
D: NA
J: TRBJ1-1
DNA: TGTGCCAGCAGCCAAGGCACAGGGATACTTTACACTGAAGCTTTCTTT
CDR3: CASSQGTGILYTEAFF

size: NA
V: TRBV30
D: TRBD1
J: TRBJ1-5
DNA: TGTGCCTGGAGTGACCTTGGACAGGGAGGGTCTCGCAATCAGCCCCAGCATTTT
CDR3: CAWSDLGQGGSRNQPQHF

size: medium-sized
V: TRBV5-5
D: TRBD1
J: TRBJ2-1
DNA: TGTGCCAGCACCCGGACAGGGGGAAGTTATGAGCAGTTCTTC
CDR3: CASTRTGGSYEQFF

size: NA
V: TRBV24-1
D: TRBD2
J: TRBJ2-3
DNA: TGTGCCACCAGTGCTAGCGGGAGTAGCACAGATACGCAGTATTTT
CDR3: CATSASGSSTDTQYF

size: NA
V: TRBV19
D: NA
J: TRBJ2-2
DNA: TGTGCCAGTAGTATAGCTCGGGGCACAGGGGAGCTGTTTTTT
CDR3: CASSIARGTGELFF

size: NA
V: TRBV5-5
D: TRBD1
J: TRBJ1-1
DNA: TGTGCCAGCACCCGGACAGGGAAGACTGAAGCTTTCTTT
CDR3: CASTRTGKTEAFF

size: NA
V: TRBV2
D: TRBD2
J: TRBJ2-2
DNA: TGTGCCAGCTGTTTAGCGGGGACCGGGGAGCTGTTTTTT
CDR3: CASCLAGTGELFF

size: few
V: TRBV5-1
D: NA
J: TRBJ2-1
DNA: TGCGCCAGCAGCCACGGGGGGCGCAGGGTGGGATACAATGAGCAGTTCTTC
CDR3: CASSHGGRRVGYNEQFF

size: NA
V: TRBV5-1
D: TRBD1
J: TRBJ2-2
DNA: TGCGCCAGCAGCTCGGGGTGGGGACAGTCGAACACCGGGGAGCTGTTTTTT
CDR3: CASSSGWGQSNTGELFF

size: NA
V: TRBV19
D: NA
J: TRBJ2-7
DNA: TGTGCCAGTAGTATGGGGGGAGATCTTAACGAGCAGTACTTC
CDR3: CASSMGGDLNEQYF

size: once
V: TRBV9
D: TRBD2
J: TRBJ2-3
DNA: TGTGCCAGCAGCCCCCGGGGGGGGGTCACAGATACGCAGTATTTT
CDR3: CASSPRGGVTDTQYF

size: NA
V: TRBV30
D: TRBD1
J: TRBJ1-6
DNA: TGTGCCTGCAAACCGGGACAGGGGTTCGGTTCACCCCTCCACTTT
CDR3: CACKPGQGFGSPLHF

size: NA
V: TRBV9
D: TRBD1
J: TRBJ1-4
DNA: TGTGCCAGCAGCGTAGGACAGGGGGGGGAAAAACTGTTTTTT
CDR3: CASSVGQGGEKLFF

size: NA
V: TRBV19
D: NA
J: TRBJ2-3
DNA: TGTGCCAGTAGTATAGTCAAGGGCCGCACAGATACGCAGTATTTT
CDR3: CASSIVKGRTDTQYF

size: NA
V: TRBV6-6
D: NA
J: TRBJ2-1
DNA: TGTGCCAGCAGTTACTCGACCAGGGATGAGCAGTTCTTC
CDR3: CASSYSTRDEQFF

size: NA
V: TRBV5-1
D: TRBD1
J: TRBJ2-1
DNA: TGCGCCAGCAGCTTCCAGGGGGCAGAGAATGAGCAGTTCTTC
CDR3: CASSFQGAENEQFF

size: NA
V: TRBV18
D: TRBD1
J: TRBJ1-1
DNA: TGTGCCAGCTCACCGGGGACAGGGGGACGGAACACTGAAGCTTTCTTT
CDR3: CASSPGTGGRNTEAFF

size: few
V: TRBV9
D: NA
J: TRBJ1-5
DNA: TGTGCCAGCAGCGTAGATGCCAATCAGCCCCAGCATTTT
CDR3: CASSVDANQPQHF

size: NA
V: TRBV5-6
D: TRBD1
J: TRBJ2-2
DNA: TGTGCCAGCAGACGGGACAGCGGGGAGCTGTTTTTT
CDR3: CASRRDSGELFF

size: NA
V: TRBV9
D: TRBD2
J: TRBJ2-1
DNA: TGTGCCAGCAGCGTAGATCCTAGCGGGAACAATGAGCAGTTCTTC
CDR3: CASSVDPSGNNEQFF

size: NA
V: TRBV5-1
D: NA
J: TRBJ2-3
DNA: TGCGCCAGCAGCTTGGATTCCCCCATGTATGGCACAGATACGCAGTATTTT
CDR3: CASSLDSPMYGTDTQYF

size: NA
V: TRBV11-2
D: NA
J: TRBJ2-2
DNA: TGTGCCAGCAGCTTACCGGGAACATACACCGGGGAGCTGTTTTTT
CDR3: CASSLPGTYTGELFF

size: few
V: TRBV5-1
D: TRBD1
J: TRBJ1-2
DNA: TGCGCCAGCAGCTCAGGGGACAGCCTCTATGGCTACACCTTC
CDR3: CASSSGDSLYGYTF

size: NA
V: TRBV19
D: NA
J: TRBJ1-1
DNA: TGTGCCACCAGGTCAGTCATCGAAGCTTTCTTT
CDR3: CATRSVIEAFF

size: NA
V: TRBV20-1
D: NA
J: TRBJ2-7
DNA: TGCAGTGCTAGTAGTCCCTCCTACGAGCAGTACTTC
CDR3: CSASSPSYEQYF

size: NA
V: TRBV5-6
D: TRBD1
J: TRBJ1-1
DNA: TGTGCCAGCAGCCTTACAGGGGGGGCGAACACTGAAGCTTTCTTT
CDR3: CASSLTGGANTEAFF

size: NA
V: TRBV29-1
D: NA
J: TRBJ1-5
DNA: TGCAGCGTTCTGTGGGCAGGACCCGGATTTGCGAATCAGCCCCAGCATTTT
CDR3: CSVLWAGPGFANQPQHF

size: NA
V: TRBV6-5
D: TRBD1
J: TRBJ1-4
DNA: TGTGCCAGCGGGCGGGACAGGCGAAATGAAAAACTGTTTTTT
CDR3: CASGRDRRNEKLFF

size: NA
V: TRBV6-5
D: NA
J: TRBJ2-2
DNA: TGTGCCAGCAGCCCACCCACAGGGACCGGGGAGCTGTTTTTT
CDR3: CASSPPTGTGELFF

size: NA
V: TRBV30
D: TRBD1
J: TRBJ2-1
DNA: TGCCAGGGGGAGCTTCTGTCCAATGAGCAGTTCTTC
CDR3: CQGELLSNEQFF

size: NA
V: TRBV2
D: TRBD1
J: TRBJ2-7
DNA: TGTGCCACTTGTAGGGAACAGGGGGCCTACGAGCAGTACTTC
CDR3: CATCREQGAYEQYF

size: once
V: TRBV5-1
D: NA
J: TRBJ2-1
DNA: TGCGCCAGCAGTGGGCTAGTCTGGAAAGATGAGCAGTTCTTC
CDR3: CASSGLVWKDEQFF

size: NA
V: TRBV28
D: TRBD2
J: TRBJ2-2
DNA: TGTGCCAGCAGTTGGGGGGGACTCCCGCGGCACACCGGGGAGCTGTTTTTT
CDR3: CASSWGGLPRHTGELFF

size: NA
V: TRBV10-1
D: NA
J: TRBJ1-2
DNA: TGCGCCAGCAGTGCCTCAGGGGCCGGGGGCTACACCTTC
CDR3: CASSASGAGGYTF

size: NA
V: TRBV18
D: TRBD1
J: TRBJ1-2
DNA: TGTGCCAGCTCACCGGGACAGGGAGGAGTTGGCTACACCTTC
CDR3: CASSPGQGGVGYTF

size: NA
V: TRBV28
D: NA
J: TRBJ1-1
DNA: TGTGCCAGCAGTCCCGGCTCCATAAGCCCAATGAACACTGAAGCTTTCTTT
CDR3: CASSPGSISPMNTEAFF

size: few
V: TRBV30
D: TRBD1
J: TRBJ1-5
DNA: TGTGCCTGGAGTGTAAGGGGGACAGATAATCAGCCCCAGCATTTT
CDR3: CAWSVRGTDNQPQHF

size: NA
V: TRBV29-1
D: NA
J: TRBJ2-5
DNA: TGCAGCGTAGGACTCGTCGGAGGGCAAGAGACCCAGTACTTC
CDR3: CSVGLVGGQETQYF

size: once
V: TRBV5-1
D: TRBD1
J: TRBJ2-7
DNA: TGCGCCAGCAGCCGGGACAGTACCTACGAGCAGTACTTC
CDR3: CASSRDSTYEQYF